This is a list of T cell receptor beta chains from one sample in a study of post-analysis software for immune sequencing data. TCRdb used MiXCR to reprocess the PCR reads, holding one entry per CDR3 protein. The sample yields around 200,000 distinct CDR3 sequences, roughly 30% seen once. Sequencing was done on a sample of blood. The receptors derive from a girl under 18 with multiple sclerosis. Both conserved end residues are part of each CDR3. Each record gives: V gene, clone size, J gene, CDR3 protein. Size values are once, few and many counts, or a class for expanded clones, and some rows have none.

v_call: TRBV6-2/TRBV6-3; clone_size: few; j_call: TRBJ1-5; cdr3_aa: CASRKQGPSHLYSNQPQHF
v_call: TRBV4-1; clone_size: many; j_call: TRBJ2-4; cdr3_aa: CASSQPTSGGAKNIQYF
v_call: TRBV29-1; clone_size: few; j_call: TRBJ2-7; cdr3_aa: CSVGWGAIEQYF
v_call: TRBV4-1; clone_size: many; j_call: TRBJ2-7; cdr3_aa: CASSQEGRGPYEQYF
v_call: TRBV20-1; clone_size: NA; j_call: TRBJ2-7; cdr3_aa: CSAPRPGYEQYF
v_call: TRBV20-1; clone_size: many; j_call: TRBJ2-7; cdr3_aa: CSAWSGQGVNEQYF
v_call: TRBV20-1; clone_size: few; j_call: TRBJ2-2; cdr3_aa: CSAPERTGVAGELFF
v_call: TRBV6-4; clone_size: NA; j_call: TRBJ2-2; cdr3_aa: CASSDLGGRNTGELFF
v_call: TRBV5-5; clone_size: many; j_call: TRBJ2-3; cdr3_aa: CASTRDSPTDTQYF
v_call: TRBV11-1; clone_size: few; j_call: TRBJ2-3; cdr3_aa: CASSSQTADTQYF
v_call: TRBV29-1; clone_size: many; j_call: TRBJ2-5; cdr3_aa: CSVQYQETQYF
v_call: TRBV7-2; clone_size: NA; j_call: TRBJ2-7; cdr3_aa: CASSLGSVASYNEQYF
v_call: TRBV5-5; clone_size: NA; j_call: TRBJ2-1; cdr3_aa: CASSSGGGGASSYNEQFF
v_call: TRBV6-5; clone_size: many; j_call: TRBJ2-4; cdr3_aa: CASSYSLAKNIQYF
v_call: TRBV5-5; clone_size: many; j_call: TRBJ2-5; cdr3_aa: CASSPGTASLQTQYF
v_call: TRBV7-8; clone_size: many; j_call: TRBJ2-7; cdr3_aa: CASSAGQGHHEQYF